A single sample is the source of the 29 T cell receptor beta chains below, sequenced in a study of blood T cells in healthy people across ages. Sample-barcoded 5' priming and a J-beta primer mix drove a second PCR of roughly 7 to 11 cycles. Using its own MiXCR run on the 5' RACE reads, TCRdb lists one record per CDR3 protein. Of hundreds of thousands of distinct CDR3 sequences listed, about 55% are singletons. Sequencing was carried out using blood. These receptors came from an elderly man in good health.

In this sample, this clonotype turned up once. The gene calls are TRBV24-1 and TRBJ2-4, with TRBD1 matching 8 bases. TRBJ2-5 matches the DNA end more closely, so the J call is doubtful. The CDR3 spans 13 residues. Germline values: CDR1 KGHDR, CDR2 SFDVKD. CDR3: CATRQGAVETQYF. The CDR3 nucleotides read TGTGCCACCAGGCAGGGGGCTGTGGAGACCCAGTACTTC.

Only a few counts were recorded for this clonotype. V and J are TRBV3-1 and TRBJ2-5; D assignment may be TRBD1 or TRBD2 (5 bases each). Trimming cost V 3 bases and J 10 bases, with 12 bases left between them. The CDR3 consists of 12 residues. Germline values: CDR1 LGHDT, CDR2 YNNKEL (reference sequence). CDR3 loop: CASSHGAGNQYF. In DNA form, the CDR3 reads TGTGCCAGCAGCCACGGGGCCGGGAACCAGTACTTC.

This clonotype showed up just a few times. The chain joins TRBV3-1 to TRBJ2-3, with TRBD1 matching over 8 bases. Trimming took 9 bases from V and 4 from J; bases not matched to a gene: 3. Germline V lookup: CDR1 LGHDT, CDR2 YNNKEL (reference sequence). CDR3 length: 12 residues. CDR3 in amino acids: CASGQGPDTQYF. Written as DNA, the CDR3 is TGTGCCAGTGGACAGGGCCCAGATACGCAGTATTTT.

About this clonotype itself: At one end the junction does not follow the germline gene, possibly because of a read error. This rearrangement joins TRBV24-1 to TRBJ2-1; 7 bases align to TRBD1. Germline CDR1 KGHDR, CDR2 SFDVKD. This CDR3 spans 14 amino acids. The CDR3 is CATRGGPSHNEQFF. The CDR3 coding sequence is TGTGCCACCAGAGGGGGCCCCTCCCACAATGAGCAGTTCTTC.

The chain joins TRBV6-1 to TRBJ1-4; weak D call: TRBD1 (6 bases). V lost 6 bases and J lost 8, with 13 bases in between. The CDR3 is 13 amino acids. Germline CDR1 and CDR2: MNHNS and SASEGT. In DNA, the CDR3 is TGTGCCAGCAGCCAGGGGACGGGCGAAAAACTGTTTTTT. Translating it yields CASSQGTGEKLFF.

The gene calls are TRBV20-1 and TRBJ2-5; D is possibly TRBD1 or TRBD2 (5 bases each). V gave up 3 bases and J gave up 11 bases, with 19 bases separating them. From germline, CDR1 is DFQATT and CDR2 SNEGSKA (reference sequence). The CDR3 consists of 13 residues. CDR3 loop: CSARGVAAGEQYF. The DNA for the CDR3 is TGCAGTGCTAGGGGGGTCGCGGCTGGGGAGCAGTACTTC.

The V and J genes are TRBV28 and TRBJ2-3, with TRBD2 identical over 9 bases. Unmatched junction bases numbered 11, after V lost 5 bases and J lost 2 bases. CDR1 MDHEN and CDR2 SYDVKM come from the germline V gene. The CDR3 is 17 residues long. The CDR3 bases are TGTGCCAGCAGTCCGGCGGCACTAGCGGGCCTCACAGATACGCAGTATTTT. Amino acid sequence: CASSPAALAGLTDTQYF. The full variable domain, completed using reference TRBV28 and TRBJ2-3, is DVKVTQSSRYLVKRTGEKVFLECVQDMDHENMFWYRQDPGLGLRLIYFSYDVKMKEKGDIPEGYSVSREKKERFSLILESASTNQTSMYLCASSPAALAGLTDTQYFGPGTRLTVL.

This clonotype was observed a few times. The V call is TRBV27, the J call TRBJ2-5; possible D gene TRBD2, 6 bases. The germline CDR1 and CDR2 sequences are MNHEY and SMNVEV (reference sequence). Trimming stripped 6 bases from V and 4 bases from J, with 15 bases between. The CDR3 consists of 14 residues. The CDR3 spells CASRPSALGETQYF. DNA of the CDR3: TGTGCCAGCAGGCCTAGCGCCCTCGGAGAGACCCAGTACTTC.

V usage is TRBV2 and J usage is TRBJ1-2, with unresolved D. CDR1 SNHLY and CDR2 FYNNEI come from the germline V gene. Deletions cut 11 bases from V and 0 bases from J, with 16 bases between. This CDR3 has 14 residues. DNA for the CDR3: TGTGCCGCGGCGGGGTTTGGGACTAACTATGGCTACACCTTC. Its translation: CAAAGFGTNYGYTF. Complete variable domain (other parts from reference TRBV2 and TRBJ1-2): EPEVTQTPSHQVTQMGQEVILRCVPISNHLYFYWYRQILGQKVEFLVSFYNNEISEKSEIFDDQFSVERPDGSNFTLKIRSTKLEDSAMYFCAAAGFGTNYGYTFGSGTRLTVV.

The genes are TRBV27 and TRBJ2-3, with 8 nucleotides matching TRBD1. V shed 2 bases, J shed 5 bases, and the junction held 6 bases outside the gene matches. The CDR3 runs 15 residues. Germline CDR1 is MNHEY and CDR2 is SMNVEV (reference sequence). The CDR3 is CASSLVGQGQDTQYF. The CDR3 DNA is TGTGCCAGCAGTTTAGTAGGACAGGGACAAGATACGCAGTATTTT.

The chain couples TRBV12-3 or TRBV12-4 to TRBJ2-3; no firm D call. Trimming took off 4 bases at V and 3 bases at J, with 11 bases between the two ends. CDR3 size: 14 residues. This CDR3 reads CASSSGRATDTQYF. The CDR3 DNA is TGTGCCAGCAGTTCTGGCCGGGCTACAGATACGCAGTATTTT.

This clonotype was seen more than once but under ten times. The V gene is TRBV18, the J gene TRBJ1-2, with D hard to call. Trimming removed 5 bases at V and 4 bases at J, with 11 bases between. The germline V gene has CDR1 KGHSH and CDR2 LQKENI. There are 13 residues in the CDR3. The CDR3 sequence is CASSAGPGYGYTF. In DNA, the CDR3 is TGTGCCAGCTCAGCGGGCCCGGGCTATGGCTACACCTTC.

The CDR3 DNA follows: TGTGCCATCAGTGAGTTTACGGGACAGGTAGATGGCTACACCTTC. The encoded protein is CAISEFTGQVDGYTF. The chain employs TRBV10-3 and TRBJ1-2, with 8 bases aligning to TRBD1. Trimming removed 1 base from V and 6 bases from J; junction bases left unmatched: 7. This CDR3 region has 15 residues. The germline V gene encodes CDR1 ENHRY and CDR2 SYGVKD.

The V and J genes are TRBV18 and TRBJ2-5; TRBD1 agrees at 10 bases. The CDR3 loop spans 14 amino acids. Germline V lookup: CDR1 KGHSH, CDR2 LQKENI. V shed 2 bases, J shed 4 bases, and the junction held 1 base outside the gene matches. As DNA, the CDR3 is TGTGCCAGCTCACCAGGGACAGGGGTAGAGACCCAGTACTTC. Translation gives CASSPGTGVETQYF.

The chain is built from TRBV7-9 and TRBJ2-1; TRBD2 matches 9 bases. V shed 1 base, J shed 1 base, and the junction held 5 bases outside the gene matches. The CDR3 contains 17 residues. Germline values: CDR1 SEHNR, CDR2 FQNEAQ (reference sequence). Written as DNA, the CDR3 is TGTGCCAGCAGCTTAGAGTCCCTAGCGGGGTCCTACAATGAGCAGTTCTTC. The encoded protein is CASSLESLAGSYNEQFF.

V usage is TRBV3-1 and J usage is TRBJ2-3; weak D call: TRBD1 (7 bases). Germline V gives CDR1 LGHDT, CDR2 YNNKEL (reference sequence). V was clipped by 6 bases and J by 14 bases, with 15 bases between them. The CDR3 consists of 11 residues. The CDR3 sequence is CASRRDSDWYF. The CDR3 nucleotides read TGTGCCAGCAGGCGGGACAGCGACTGGTATTTT.

For the CDR3, the DNA is TGTGCCAGCAGCGTAGGAGGAGGAGACCCCCGGGAGACCCAGTACTTC. This codes for CASSVGGGDPRETQYF. This sequence joins TRBV9 and TRBJ2-5, with D perhaps matching TRBD2 (5 bases). Germline V lookup: CDR1 SGDLS, CDR2 YYNGEE. CDR3 length: 16 amino acids. The germline V and J ends were trimmed by 0 bases and 5 bases, with 17 bases remaining between them. The full variable domain, in which reference TRBV9 and TRBJ2-5 provide the parts outside the CDR3, is DSGVTQTPKHLITATGQRVTLRCSPRSGDLSVYWYQQSLDQGLQFLIQYYNGEERAKGNILERFSAQQFPDLHSELNLSSLELGDSALYFCASSVGGGDPRETQYFGPGTRLLVL.

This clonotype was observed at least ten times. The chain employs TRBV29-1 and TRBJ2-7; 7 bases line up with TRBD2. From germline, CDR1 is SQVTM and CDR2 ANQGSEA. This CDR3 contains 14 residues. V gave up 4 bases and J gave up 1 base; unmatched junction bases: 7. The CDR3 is CSVVLSSGSYEQYF. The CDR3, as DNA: TGCAGCGTTGTACTGTCTAGCGGATCCTACGAGCAGTACTTC.

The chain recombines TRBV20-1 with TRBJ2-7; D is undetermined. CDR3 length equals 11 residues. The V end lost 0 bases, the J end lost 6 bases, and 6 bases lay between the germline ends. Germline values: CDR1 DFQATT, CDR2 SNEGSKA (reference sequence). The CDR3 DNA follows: TGCAGTGCTAGAGATCCTATCGAGCAGTACTTC. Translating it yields CSARDPIEQYF.

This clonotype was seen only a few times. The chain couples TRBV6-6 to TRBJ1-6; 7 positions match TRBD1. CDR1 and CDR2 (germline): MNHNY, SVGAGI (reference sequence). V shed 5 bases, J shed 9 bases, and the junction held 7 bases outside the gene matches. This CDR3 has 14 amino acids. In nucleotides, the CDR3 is TGTGCCAGCAGTCAACAGACAGGGCGTTCACCCCTCCACTTT. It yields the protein CASSQQTGRSPLHF.

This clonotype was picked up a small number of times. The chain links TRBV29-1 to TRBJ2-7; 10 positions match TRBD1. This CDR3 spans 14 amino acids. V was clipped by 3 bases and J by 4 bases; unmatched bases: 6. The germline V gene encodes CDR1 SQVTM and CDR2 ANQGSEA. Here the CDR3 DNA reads TGCAGCGTTGATTTGGGACAGGGGAAGTACGAGCAGTACTTC. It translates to CSVDLGQGKYEQYF.

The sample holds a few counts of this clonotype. The CDR3 DNA is TGTGCCATCAGTGGGACTAGTGTAGATACGCAGTATTTT. Translated, it gives CAISGTSVDTQYF. The chain has TRBV10-3 and TRBJ2-3; 7 bases are shared with TRBD2. Per the germline V gene, CDR1 is ENHRY and CDR2 is SYGVKD. V lost 4 bases and J lost 5; bases outside the gene matches: 3. The length of the CDR3 is 13 residues.

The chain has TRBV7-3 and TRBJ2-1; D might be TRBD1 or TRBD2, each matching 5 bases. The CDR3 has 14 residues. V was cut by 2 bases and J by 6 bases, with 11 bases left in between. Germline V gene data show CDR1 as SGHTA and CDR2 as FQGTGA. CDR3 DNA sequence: TGTGCCAGCAGCTTAGGGACGGCCTCCAATGAGCAGTTCTTC. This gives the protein CASSLGTASNEQFF.

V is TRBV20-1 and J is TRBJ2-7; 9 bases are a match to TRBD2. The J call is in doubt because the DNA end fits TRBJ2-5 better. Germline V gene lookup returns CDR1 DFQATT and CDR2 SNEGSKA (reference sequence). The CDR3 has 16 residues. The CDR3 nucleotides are TGCAGTGCTAGAGGCGACCTAGCGGGAAGGATGGAGACCCAGTACTTC. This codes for CSARGDLAGRMETQYF.

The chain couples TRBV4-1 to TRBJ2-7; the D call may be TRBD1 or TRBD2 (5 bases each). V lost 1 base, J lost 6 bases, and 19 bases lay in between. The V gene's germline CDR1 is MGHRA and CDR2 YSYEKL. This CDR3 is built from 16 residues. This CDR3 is CASSQGMGRTKSEQYF. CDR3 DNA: TGCGCCAGCAGCCAAGGAATGGGACGGACGAAATCCGAGCAGTACTTC.

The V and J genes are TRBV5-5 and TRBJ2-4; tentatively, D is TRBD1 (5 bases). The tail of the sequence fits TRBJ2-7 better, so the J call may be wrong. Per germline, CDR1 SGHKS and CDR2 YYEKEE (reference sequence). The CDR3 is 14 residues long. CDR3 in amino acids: CASSFLGEAYEQYF. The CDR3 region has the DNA TGTGCCAGCAGCTTTCTAGGGGAAGCCTACGAGCAGTACTTC.

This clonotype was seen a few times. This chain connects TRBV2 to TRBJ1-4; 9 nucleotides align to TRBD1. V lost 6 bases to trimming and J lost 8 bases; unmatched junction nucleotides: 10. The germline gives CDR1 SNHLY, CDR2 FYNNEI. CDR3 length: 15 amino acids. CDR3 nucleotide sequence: TGTGCCAGCAGGGGAGTCGGGACAGGGCCCGAAAAACTGTTTTTT. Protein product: CASRGVGTGPEKLFF.

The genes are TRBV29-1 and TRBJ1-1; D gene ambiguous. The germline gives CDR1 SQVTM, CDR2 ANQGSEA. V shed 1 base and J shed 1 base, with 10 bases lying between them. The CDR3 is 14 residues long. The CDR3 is CSVEGLHANTEAFF. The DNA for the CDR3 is TGCAGCGTTGAAGGTCTCCACGCGAACACTGAAGCTTTCTTT.

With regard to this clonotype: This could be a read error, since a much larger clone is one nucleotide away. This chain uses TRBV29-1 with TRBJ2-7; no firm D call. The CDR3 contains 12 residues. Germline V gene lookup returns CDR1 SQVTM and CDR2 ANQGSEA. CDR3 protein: CSVEGSSCEQYF. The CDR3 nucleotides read TGCAGCGTTGAGGGCAGTTCCTGCGAGCAGTACTTC.